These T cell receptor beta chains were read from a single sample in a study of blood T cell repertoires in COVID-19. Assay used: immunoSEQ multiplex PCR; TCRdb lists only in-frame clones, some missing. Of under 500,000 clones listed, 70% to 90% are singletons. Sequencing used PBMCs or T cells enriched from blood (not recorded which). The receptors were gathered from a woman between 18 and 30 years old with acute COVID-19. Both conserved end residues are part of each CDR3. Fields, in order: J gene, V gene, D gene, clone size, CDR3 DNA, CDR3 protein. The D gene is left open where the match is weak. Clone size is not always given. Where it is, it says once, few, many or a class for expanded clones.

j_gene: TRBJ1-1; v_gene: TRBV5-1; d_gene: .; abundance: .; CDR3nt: TGCGCCAGCAGCTTGGAAGGGGGGGTTGAAGCTTTCTTT; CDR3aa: CASSLEGGVEAFF
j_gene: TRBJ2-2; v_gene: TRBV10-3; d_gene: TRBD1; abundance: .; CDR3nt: TGTGCCATCAATTCGGGACAGGGGAACACCGGGGAGCTGTTTTTT; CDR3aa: CAINSGQGNTGELFF
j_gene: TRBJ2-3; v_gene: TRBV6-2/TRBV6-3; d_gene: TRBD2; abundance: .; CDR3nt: TGTGCCAGCAGTTACCCCAGCGGGGCTTACACAGATACGCAGTATTTT; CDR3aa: CASSYPSGAYTDTQYF
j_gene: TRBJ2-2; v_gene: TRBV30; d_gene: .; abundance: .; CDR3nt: TGTGCCTGGAGTGTGTCCAGGGTTGATTCCGGGGAGCTGTTTTTT; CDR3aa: CAWSVSRVDSGELFF
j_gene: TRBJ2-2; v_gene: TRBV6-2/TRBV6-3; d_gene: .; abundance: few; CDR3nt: TGTGCCAGCAGTTACTCGACATTGACCGGGGAGCTGTTTTTT; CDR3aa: CASSYSTLTGELFF
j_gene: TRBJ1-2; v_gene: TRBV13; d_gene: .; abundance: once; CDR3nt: TGTGCCAGCAGTTCCGCCGGGACATTCTATGGCTACACCTTC; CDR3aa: CASSSAGTFYGYTF
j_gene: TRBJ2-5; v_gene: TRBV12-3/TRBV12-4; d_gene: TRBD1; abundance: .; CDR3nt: TGTGCCAGCACCTCGACAGGGCGAGAGACCCAGTACTTC; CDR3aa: CASTSTGRETQYF
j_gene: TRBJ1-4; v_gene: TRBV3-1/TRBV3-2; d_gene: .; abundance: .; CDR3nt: TGTGCCAGCAGCCTCAGGGTGGGTAATGAAAAACTGTTTTTT; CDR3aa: CASSLRVGNEKLFF
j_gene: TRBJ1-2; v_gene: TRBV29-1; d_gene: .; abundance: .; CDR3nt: TGCAGCGTTGTGAGCCAGGGAACTAACTATGGCTACACCTTC; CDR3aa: CSVVSQGTNYGYTF
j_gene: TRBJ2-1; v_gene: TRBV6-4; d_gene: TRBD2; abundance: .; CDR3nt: TGTGCCAGCAGTGGATTCGGGGGGATAGGGGAGCAGTTCTTC; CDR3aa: CASSGFGGIGEQFF
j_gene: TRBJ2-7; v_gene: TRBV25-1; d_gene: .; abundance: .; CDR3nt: TGTGCCAGCAGGAAGGACCGACAGGTCTCGCCGTACGAGCAGTACTTC; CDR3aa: CASRKDRQVSPYEQYF
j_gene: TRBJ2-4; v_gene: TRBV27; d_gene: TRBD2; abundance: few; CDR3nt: TGTGCCAGCAGTTACAGCGGGGGGTTGGGAAACATTCAGTACTTC; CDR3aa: CASSYSGGLGNIQYF
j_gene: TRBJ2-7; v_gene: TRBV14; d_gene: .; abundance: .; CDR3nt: TGTGCCAGCAGCTCCCAGGGATACGAGCAGTACTTC; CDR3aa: CASSSQGYEQYF
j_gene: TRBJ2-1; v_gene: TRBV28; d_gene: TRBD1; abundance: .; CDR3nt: TGTGCCAGCAGTTTCGTACAGGGGGGATCTTACAATGAGCAGTTCTTC; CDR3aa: CASSFVQGGSYNEQFF
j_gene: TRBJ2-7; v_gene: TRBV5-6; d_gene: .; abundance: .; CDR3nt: TGTGCCAGCAGCTTGGACAGGGTGGGGATCTACGAGCAGTACTTC; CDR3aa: CASSLDRVGIYEQYF
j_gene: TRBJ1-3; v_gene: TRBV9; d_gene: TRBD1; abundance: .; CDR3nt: TGTGCCAGCAGCTCCCGAGACAGGGCTGGAAACACCATATATTTT; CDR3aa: CASSSRDRAGNTIYF
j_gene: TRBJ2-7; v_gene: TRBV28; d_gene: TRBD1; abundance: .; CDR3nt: TGTGCCAGCAGTTTTAACCGGGACAGGGGCTACGAGCAGTACTTC; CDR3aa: CASSFNRDRGYEQYF
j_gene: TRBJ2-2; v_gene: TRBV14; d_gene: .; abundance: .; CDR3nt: TGTGCCAGCAGCCAAGATGGGGGGGGCCGGGAGCTGTTTTTT; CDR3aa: CASSQDGGGRELFF
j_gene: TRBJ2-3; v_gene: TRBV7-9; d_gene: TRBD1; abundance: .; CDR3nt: TGTGCCAGCAGCCGGAAAGATACAGGGGGCGCAAATACGCAGTATTTT; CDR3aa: CASSRKDTGGANTQYF
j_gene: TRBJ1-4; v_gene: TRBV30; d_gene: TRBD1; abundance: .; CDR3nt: TGTGCCTGGAGTACAGGACAGGGTGATGAAAAACTGTTTTTT; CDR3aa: CAWSTGQGDEKLFF
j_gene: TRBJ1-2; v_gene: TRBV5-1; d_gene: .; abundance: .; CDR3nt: TGCGCCAGCAGCGGCCGCCTAAGAGGCGAAGTGAACTATGGCTACACCTTC; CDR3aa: CASSGRLRGEVNYGYTF
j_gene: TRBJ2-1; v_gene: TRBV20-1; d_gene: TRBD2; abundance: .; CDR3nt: TGCAGTGCTAGTACGCGGGAGGTCTACAATGAGCAGTTCTTC; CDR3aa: CSASTREVYNEQFF
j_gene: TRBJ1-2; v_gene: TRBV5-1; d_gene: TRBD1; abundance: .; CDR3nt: TGCGCCAGCAGGATAGGACAGGCTTATGGCTACACCTTC; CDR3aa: CASRIGQAYGYTF
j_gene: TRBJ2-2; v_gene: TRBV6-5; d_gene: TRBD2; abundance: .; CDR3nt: TGTGCCAGCCTAGGACTAGCGGGGACCGGGGAGCTGTTTTTT; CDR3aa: CASLGLAGTGELFF
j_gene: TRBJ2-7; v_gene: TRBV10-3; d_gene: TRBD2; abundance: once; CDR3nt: TGTGCCATCAGTGAGTCCGGGACTAGCGGAAACGAGCAGTACTTC; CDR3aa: CAISESGTSGNEQYF
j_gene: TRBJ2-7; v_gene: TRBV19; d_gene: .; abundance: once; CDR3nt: TGTGCCACTAACCCCGGTTATTCCTACGAGCAGTACTTC; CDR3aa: CATNPGYSYEQYF
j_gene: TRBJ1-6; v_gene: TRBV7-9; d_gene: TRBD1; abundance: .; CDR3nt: TGTGCCAGCAGCGCACGGACAGGGGGCGACTCACCCCTCCACTTT; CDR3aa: CASSARTGGDSPLHF
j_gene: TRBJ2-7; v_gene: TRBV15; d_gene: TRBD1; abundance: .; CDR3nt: TGTGCCACCAGCGGGCGGGACAGGGGACTAACTTACGAGCAGTACTTC; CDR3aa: CATSGRDRGLTYEQYF
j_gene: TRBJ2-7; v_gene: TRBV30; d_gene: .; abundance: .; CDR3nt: TGTGCCTGGGGAGCGGGTCGCCACGAGCAGTACTTC; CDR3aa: CAWGAGRHEQYF
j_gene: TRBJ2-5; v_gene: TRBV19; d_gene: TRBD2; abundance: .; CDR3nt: TGTGCCAGTAGTAGGCCGGGAGGCAGGGAGACCCAGTACTTC; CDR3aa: CASSRPGGRETQYF
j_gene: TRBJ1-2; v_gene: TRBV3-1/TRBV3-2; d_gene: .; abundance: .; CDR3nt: TGTGCCAGCAGCCAAGAGACAGGCCCCTATGGCTACACCTTC; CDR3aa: CASSQETGPYGYTF
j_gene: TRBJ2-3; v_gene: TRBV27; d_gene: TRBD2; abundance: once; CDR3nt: TGTGCCAGCAGACCAGCGGGAGACCTCCCAGATACGCAGTATTTT; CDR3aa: CASRPAGDLPDTQYF
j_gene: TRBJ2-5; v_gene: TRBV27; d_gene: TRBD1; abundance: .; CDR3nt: TGTGCCAGCAGCTCCAGGGGGATAGAAGAGACCCAGTACTTC; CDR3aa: CASSSRGIEETQYF
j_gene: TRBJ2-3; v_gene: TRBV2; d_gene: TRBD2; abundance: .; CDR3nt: TGTGCCAGCAGGGGACTAGCGGAATACACAGATACGCAGTATTTT; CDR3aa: CASRGLAEYTDTQYF
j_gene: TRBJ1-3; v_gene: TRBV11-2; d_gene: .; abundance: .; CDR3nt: TGTGCCAGCAGCTTAGGACAGGCTGGAAACACCATATATTTT; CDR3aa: CASSLGQAGNTIYF
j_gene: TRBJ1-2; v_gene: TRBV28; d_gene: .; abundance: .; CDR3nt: TGTGCCAGCACTTCTAGGGGCGGCTATGGCTACACCTTC; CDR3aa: CASTSRGGYGYTF
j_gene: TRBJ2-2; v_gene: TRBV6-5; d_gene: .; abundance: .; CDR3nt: TGTGCCAGCAGCCCCACCAACAGGGCGAGCGGGGAGCTGTTTTTT; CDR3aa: CASSPTNRASGELFF
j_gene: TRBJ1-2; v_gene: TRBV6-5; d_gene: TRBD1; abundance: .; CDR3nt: TGTGCCAGTACAGGGGATTTTGGCTACACCTTC; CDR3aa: CASTGDFGYTF
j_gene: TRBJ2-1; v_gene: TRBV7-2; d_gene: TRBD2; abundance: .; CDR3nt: TGTGCCAGCAGGTTACTAGCGGGAGGGCCAAACAATGAGCAGTTCTTC; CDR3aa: CASRLLAGGPNNEQFF
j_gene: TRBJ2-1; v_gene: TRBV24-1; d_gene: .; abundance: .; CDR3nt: TGTGCCACCAGGGCCCGTAATGAGCAGTTCTTC; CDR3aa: CATRARNEQFF
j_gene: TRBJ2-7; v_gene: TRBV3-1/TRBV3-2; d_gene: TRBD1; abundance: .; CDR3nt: TGTGCCAGCAGCCAAGAAAGACAGGGGATCTACGAGCAGTACTTC; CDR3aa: CASSQERQGIYEQYF
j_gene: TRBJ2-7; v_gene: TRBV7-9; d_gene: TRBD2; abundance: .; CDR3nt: TGTGCCAGCAGCCTAGCGGGAGAATTCTACGAGCAGTACTTC; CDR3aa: CASSLAGEFYEQYF
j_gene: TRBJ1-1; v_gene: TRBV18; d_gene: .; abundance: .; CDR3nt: TGTGCCAGCTCACCTGAACTACGGGGCACTGAAGCTTTCTTT; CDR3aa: CASSPELRGTEAFF
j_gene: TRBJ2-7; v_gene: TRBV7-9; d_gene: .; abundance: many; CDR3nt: TGTGCCAGCAGCTTAGTCGGGAGCTCCTACGAGCAGTACTTC; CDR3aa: CASSLVGSSYEQYF
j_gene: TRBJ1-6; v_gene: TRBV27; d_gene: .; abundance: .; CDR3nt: TGTGCCAGCCACCGCGGGGGCTCCGGGAGGAGGCCCCTCCACTTT; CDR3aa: CASHRGGSGRRPLHF
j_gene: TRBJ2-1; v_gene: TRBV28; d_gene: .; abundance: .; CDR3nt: TGTGCCAGCAGTTTGTTAGCGGAAGCCTACAATGAGCAGTTCTTC; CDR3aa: CASSLLAEAYNEQFF
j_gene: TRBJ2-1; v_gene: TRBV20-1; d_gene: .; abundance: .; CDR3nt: TGCAGTGCTAGTGTGACTAGTGCCGTCAATGAGCAGTTCTTC; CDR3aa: CSASVTSAVNEQFF
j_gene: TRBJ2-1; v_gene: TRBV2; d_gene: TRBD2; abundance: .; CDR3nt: TGTGCCAGCAGTTCACCGGGACTAGCGGCAGAGCAGTTCTTC; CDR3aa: CASSSPGLAAEQFF
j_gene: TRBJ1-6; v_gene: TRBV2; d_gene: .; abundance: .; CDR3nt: TGTGCCAGCAGTCCGACGGGGGGTTCACCCCTCCACTTT; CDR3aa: CASSPTGGSPLHF
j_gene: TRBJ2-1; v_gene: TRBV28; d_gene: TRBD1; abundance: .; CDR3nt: TGTGCCAGCAGCCCGACCTTGGGACAGGGGCGCGATGAGCAGTTCTTC; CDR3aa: CASSPTLGQGRDEQFF
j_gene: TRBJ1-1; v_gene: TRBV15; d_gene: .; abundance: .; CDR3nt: TGTGCCACCAGCTGGACATCTCGGGTCACTGAAGCTTTCTTT; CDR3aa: CATSWTSRVTEAFF
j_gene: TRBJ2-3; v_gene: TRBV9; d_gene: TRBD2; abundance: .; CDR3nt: TGTGCCAGCAGCGCCCAACTAGCGGGAGTTGGAGATACGCAGTATTTT; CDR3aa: CASSAQLAGVGDTQYF
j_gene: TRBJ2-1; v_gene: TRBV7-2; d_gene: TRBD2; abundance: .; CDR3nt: TGTGCCAGCAGCGAGGGAGGGACCATCTACAATGAGCAGTTCTTC; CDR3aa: CASSEGGTIYNEQFF